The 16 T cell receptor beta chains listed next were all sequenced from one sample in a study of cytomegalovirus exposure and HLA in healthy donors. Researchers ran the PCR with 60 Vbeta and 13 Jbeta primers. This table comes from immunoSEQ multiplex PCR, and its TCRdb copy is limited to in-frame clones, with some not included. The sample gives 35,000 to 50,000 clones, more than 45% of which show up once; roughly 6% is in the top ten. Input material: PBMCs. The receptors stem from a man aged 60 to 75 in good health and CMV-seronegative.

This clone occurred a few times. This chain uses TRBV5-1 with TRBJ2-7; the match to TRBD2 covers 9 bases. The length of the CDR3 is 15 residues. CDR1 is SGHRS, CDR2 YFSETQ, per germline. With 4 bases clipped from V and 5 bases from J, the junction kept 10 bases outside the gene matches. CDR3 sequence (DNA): TGCGCCAGCAGCGGAACAGCGGGACTAGCCCACGAGCAGTACTTC. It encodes CASSGTAGLAHEQYF. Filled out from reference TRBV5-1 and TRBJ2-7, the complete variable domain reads KAGVTQTPRYLIKTRGQQVTLSCSPISGHRSVSWYQQTPGQGLQFLFEYFSETQRNKGNFPGRFSGRQFSNSRSEMNVSTLELGDSALYLCASSGTAGLAHEQYFGPGTRLTVT.

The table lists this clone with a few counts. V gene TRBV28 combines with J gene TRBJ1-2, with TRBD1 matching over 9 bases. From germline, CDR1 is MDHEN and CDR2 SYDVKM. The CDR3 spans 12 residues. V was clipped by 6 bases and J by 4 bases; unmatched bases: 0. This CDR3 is CASRTGGYGYTF. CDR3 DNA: TGTGCCAGCAGGACAGGGGGCTATGGCTACACCTTC.

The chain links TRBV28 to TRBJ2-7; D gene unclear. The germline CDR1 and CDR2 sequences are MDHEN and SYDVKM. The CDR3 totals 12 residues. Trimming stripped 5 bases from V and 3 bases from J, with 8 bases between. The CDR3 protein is CASSPPLYEQYF. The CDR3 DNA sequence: TGTGCCAGCAGTCCCCCCCTCTACGAGCAGTACTTC.

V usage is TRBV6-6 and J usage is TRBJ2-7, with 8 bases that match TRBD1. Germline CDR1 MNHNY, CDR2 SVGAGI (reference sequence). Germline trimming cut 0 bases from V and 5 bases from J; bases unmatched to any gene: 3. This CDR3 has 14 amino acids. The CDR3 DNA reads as TGTGCCAGCAGTTACTCGACCAGGGGGCACGAGCAGTACTTC. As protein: CASSYSTRGHEQYF.

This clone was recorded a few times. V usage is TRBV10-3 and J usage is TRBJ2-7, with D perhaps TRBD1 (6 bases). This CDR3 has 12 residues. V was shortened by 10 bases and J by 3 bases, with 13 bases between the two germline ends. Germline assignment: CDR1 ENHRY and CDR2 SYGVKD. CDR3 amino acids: CATADSDYEQYF. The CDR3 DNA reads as TGTGCCACCGCGGACAGCGACTACGAGCAGTACTTC.

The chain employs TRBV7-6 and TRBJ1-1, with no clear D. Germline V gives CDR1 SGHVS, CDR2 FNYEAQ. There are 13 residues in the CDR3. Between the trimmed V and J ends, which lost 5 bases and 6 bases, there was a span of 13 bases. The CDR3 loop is CASSPREAAEAFF. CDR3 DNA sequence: TGTGCCAGCAGCCCCCGGGAGGCCGCTGAAGCTTTCTTT.

CDR3 DNA sequence: TGTGCCAGCATTGACAGTCTAGCGACTACCTACAATGAGCAGTTCTTC. Protein: CASIDSLATTYNEQFF. The rearrangement uses TRBV2 and TRBJ2-1, with D maybe TRBD2 (6 bases). This CDR3 comprises 16 residues. Germline loops: CDR1 SNHLY, CDR2 FYNNEI. V gave up 7 bases and J gave up 2 bases, with 18 bases separating them. The full variable domain, completed using reference TRBV2 and TRBJ2-1, is EPEVTQTPSHQVTQMGQEVILRCVPISNHLYFYWYRQILGQKVEFLVSFYNNEISEKSEIFDDQFSVERPDGSNFTLKIRSTKLEDSAMYFCASIDSLATTYNEQFFGPGTRLTVL.

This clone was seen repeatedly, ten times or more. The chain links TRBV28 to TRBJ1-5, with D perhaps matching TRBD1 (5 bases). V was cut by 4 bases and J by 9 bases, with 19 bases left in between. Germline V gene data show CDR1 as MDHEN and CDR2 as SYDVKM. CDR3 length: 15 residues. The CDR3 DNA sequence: TGTGCCAGCAGTTCCCTGGGGGGGACGGGAGGGCCCCAGCATTTT. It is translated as CASSSLGGTGGPQHF.

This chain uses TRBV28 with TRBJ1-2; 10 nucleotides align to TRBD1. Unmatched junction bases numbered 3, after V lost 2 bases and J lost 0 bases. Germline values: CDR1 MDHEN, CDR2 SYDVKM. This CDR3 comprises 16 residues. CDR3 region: CASSLRGQGPNYGYTF. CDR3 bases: TGTGCCAGCAGTTTACGGGGACAGGGGCCTAACTATGGCTACACCTTC.

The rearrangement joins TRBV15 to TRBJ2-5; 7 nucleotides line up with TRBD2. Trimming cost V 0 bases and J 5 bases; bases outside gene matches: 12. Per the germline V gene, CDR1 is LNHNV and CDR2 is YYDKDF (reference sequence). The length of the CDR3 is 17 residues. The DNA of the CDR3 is TGTGCCACCAGCAGAGAACTTGGGCGAGCGGGGCGGGAGACCCAGTACTTC. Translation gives CATSRELGRAGRETQYF.

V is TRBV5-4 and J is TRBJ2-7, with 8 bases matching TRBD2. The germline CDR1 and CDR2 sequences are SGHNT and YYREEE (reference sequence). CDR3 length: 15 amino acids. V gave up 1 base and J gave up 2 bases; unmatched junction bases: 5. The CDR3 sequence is CASSLRGRPPYEQYF. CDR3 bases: TGTGCCAGCAGCTTGCGCGGGAGGCCACCCTACGAGCAGTACTTC.

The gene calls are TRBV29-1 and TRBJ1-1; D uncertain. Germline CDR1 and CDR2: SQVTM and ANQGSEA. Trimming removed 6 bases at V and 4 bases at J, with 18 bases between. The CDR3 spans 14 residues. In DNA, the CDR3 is TGCAGCGTACAACCGAAGGTGGGCAGCACTGAAGCTTTCTTT. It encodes CSVQPKVGSTEAFF. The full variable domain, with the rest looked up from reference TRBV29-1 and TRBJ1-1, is SAVISQKPSRDICQRGTSLTIQCQVDSQVTMMFWYRQQPGQSLTLIATANQGSEATYESGFVIDKFPISRPNLTFSTLTVSNMSPEDSSIYLCSVQPKVGSTEAFFGQGTRLTVV.

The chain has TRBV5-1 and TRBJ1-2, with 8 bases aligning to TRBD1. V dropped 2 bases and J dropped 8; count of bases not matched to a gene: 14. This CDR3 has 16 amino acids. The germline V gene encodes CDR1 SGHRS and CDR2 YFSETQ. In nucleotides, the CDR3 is TGCGCCAGCAGCTTACCTAAACAGGGGGTGGACCTAGGCTACACCTTC. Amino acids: CASSLPKQGVDLGYTF.

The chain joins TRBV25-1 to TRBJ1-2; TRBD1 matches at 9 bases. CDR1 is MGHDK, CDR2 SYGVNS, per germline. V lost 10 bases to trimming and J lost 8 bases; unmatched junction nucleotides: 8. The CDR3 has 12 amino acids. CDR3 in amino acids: CATAGTGNGYTF. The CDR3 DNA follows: TGTGCCACCGCCGGGACAGGGAACGGCTACACCTTC.

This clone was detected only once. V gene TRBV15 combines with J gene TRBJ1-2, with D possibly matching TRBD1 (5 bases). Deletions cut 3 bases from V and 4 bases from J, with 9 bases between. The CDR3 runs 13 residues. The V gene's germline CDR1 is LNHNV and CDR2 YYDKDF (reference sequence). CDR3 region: CATSRGGSYGYTF. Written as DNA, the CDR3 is TGTGCCACCAGCAGGGGGGGATCCTATGGCTACACCTTC.

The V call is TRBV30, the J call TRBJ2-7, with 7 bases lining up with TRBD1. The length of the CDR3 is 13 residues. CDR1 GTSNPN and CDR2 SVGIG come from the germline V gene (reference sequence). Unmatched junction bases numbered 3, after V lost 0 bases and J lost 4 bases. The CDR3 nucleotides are TGTGCCTGGAGTGTGGTCAGGGGGTACGAGCAGTACTTC. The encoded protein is CAWSVVRGYEQYF.